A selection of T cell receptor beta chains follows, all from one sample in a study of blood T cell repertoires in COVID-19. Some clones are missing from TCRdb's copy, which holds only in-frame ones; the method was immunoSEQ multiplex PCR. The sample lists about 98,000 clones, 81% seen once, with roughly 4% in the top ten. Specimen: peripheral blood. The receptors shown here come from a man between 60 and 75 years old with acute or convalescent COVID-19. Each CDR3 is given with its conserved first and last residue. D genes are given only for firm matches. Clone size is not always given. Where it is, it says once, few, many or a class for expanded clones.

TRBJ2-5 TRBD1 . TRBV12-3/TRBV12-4 TGTGCCAGCAGTCCCGACAGGGAAGAGACCCAGTACTTC CASSPDREETQYF
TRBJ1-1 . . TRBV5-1 TGCGCCAGCAGCCCCGACGGGGGAACAGGTGAAGCTTTCTTT CASSPDGGTGEAFF
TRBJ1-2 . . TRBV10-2 TGCGCCAGCAGTGAGTCTTCCGGGACATCTCTCTATGGCTACACCTTC CASSESSGTSLYGYTF
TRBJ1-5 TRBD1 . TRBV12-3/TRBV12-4 TGTGCCAGCAGTTTAGCGGGGACAGACCAGCATTTT CASSLAGTDQHF
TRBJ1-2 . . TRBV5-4 TGTGCCAGCAGCTCTACAGGAGAACCCTATGGCTACACCTTC CASSSTGEPYGYTF
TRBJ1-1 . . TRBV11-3 TGTGCCAGCAGCAGCAACGGGGGCACTGAAGCTTTCTTT CASSSNGGTEAFF
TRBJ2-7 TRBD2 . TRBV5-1 TGCGCCAGCAGCTTGGCTCCCCTAGCGGGGGGCCAAGCCTACGAGCAGTACTTC CASSLAPLAGGQAYEQYF
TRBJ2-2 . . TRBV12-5 TGTGCTAGTGGTTTAGAGACCGGGGAGCTGTTTTTT CASGLETGELFF
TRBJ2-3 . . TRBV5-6 TGTGCCAGCAGCTTGTTTGAGTTAGCAGATACGCAGTATTTT CASSLFELADTQYF
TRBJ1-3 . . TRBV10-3 TGTGCCATCAGTGGACGCCAGGCCTCTGGAAACACCATATATTTT CAISGRQASGNTIYF
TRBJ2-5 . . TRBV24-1 TGTGCCACCAGTGATTTTGCCGGAAAGGGGCTAGAGACCCAGTACTTC CATSDFAGKGLETQYF
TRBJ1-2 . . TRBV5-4 TGTGCCAGCAGCTTGTCGGGGGGGCAAGGTATCTATGGCTACACCTTC CASSLSGGQGIYGYTF
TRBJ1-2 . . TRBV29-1 TGCAGCGTTGAGCCACAGGGCTTCAGAGTCGTGGGCTACACCTTC CSVEPQGFRVVGYTF
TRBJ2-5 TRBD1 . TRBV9 TGTGCCAGCAGCGTTTCGACAGGGGGAGAGACCCAGTACTTC CASSVSTGGETQYF
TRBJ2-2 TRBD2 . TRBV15 TGTGCCACCAGCAGACGTACTAGCGGGAGGGCCGCTGGCGGGGAGCTGTTTTTT CATSRRTSGRAAGGELFF
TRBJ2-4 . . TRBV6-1 TGTGCCAGCAGTGAACTGGCAGGAAAAAACATTCAGTACTTC CASSELAGKNIQYF
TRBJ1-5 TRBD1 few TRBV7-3 TGTGCCAGCAGTCAAACAGGGGGTCAGCCCCAGCATTTT CASSQTGGQPQHF
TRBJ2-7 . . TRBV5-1 TGCGCCAGCAGCTTGGTATCGGGGATCGAGCAGTACTTC CASSLVSGIEQYF
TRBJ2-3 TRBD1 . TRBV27 TGTGCCAGCTTGACACAGGGGACAGATACGCAGTATTTT CASLTQGTDTQYF
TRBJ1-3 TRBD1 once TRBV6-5 TGTGCCAGCAGGGCAGGGGGACAGGGAAACACCATATATTTT CASRAGGQGNTIYF
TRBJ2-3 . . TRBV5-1 TGCGCCAGCAGCCTCCCTGTGGGGGCGGCAGATACGCAGTATTTT CASSLPVGAADTQYF